At least ten counts were recorded for the clone carrying this T cell receptor beta chain. The study left out patients who had uncontrolled infection, other autoimmune disease, pregnancy or lactation. Sample collection date corresponds to first hyperthyroidism diagnosis, prior to any ophthalmopathy symptoms. Fresh 10 ml peripheral blood yielded PBMCs. V was pared by 7 bases and J by 9 bases, with 25 bases between. This CDR3 is 16 amino acids long. Germline V gene lookup returns CDR1 MNHNS and CDR2 SASEGT. The data belong to a study of T cells in Graves' hyperthyroidism and ophthalmopathy. Amplified TCR beta CDR3 regions derived from RNA transcripts. The primer set for the first-round RT-PCR of the TCR CDR3 was HTBI. TCRdb passed the multiplex PCR reads through MiXCR, listing each CDR3 protein once. The sample has some 600,000 distinct CDR3 sequences, 14% seen once.

The sequencing input was blood. The chain is built from TRBV6-1 and TRBJ1-5; D possibly corresponds to TRBD1 (6 bases). The TCR sequence derives from a woman aged 25 to 39 with Graves' hyperthyroidism that later progressed to Graves' ophthalmopathy. CDR3 region: CASTRRGDAESGPQHF. Here the CDR3 DNA reads TGTGCCAGCACCCGAAGGGGGGATGCGGAATCAGGGCCCCAGCATTTT.